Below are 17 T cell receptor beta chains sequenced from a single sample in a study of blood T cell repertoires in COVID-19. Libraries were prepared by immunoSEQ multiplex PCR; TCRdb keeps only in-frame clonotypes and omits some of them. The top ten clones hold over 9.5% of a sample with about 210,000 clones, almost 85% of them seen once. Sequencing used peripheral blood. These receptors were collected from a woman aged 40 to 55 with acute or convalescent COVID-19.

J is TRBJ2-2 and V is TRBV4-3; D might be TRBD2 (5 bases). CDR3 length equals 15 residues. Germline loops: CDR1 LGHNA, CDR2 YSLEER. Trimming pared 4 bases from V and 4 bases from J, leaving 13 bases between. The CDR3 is CASSRGPGITGELFF. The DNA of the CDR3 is TGCGCCAGCAGCCGAGGACCGGGAATCACCGGGGAGCTGTTTTTT.

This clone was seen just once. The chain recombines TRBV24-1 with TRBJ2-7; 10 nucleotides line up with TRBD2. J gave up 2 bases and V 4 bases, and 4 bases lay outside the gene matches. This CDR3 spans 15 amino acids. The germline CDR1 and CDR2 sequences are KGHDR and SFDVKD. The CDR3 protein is CATSDPTSGTYEQYF. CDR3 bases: TGTGCCACCAGTGACCCCACTAGCGGGACCTACGAGCAGTACTTC.

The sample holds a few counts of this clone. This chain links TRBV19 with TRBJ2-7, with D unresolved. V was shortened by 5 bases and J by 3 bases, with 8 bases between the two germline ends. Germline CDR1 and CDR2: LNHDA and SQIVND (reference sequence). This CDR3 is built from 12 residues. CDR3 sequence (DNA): TGTGCCAGTAGTGACACTCTCTACGAGCAGTACTTC. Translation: CASSDTLYEQYF.

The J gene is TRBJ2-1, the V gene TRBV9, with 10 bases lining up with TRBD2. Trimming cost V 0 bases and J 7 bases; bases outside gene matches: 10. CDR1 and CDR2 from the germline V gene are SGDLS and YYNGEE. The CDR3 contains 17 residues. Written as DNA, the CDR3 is TGTGCCAGCAGCGTAGATGTAGCGGGGGGCGCTATGAATGAGCAGTTCTTC. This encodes CASSVDVAGGAMNEQFF.

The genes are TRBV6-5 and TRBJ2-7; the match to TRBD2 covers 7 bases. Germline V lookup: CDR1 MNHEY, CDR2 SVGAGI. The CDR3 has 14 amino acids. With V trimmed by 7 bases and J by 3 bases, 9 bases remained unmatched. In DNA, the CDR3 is TGTGCCAGCAACACCGGCGGGGGTCTCTACGAGCAGTACTTC. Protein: CASNTGGGLYEQYF.

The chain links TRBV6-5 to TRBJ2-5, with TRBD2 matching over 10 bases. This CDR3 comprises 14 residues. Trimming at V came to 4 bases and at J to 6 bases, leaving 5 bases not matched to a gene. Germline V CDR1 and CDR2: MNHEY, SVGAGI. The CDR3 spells CASSSVAGGQTQYF. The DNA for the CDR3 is TGTGCCAGCAGTTCCGTAGCGGGAGGACAGACCCAGTACTTC.

In DNA, the CDR3 is TGTGCCAGCAGCCAGGGACTCGCGGCTTACGAGCAGTACTTC. This translates into CASSQGLAAYEQYF. V gene TRBV5-4 combines with J gene TRBJ2-7; maybe TRBD2 (6 bases). There are 14 residues in the CDR3. V gave up 4 bases and J gave up 4 bases, with 15 bases separating them. Germline loops: CDR1 SGHNT, CDR2 YYREEE (reference sequence).

Here the CDR3 reads CASSILAVNNEQFF. For the CDR3, the DNA is TGTGCCAGTAGTATACTAGCGGTAAACAATGAGCAGTTCTTC. The V call is TRBV19, the J call TRBJ2-1; 7 bases align to TRBD2. There are 14 residues in the CDR3. V was pared by 2 bases and J by 5 bases, with 3 bases of the junction left unmatched. CDR1 is LNHDA, CDR2 SQIVND, per germline (reference sequence).

The CDR3 region is CSASGASTDTQYF. DNA of the CDR3: TGCAGTGCTAGTGGGGCCAGCACAGATACGCAGTATTTT. This chain links TRBV20-1 with TRBJ2-3; TRBD1 is a possible D gene (5 bases). This CDR3 has 13 residues. Germline-derived CDR1 and CDR2 are DFQATT and SNEGSKA (reference sequence). V was pared by 3 bases and J by 0 bases, with 7 bases between.

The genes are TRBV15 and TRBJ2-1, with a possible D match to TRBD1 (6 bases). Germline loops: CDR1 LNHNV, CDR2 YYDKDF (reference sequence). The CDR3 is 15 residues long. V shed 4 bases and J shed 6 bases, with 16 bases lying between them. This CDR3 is CATSITGTPPNEQFF. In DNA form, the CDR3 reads TGTGCCACCAGCATCACAGGGACCCCTCCCAATGAGCAGTTCTTC.

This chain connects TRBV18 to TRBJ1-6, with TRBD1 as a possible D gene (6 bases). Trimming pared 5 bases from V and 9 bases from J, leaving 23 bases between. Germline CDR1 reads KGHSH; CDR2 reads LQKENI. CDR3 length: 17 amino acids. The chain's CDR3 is CASSITGQTLRGSPLHF. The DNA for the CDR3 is TGTGCCAGCTCAATAACGGGACAAACTCTCCGAGGTTCACCCCTCCACTTT.

The CDR3 coding sequence is TGTGCCAGCAGTCCAGGTTTAGATACGCAGTATTTT. Amino acids: CASSPGLDTQYF. The chain couples TRBV6-5 to TRBJ2-3; D gene ambiguous. This CDR3 is built from 12 residues. V was shortened by 5 bases and J by 5 bases, with 8 bases between the two germline ends. From germline, CDR1 is MNHEY and CDR2 SVGAGI.

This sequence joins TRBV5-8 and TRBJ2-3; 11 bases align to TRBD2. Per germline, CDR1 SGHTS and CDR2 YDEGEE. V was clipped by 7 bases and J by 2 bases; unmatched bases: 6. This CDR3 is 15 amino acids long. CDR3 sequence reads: CASRSGLAATDTQYF. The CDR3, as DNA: TGTGCCAGCCGCTCGGGACTAGCGGCCACAGATACGCAGTATTTT. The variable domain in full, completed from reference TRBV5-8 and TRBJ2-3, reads EAGVTQSPTHLIKTRGQQATLRCSPISGHTSVYWYQQALGLGLQFLLWYDEGEERNRGNFPPRFSGRQFPNYSSELNVNALELEDSALYLCASRSGLAATDTQYFGPGTRLTVL.

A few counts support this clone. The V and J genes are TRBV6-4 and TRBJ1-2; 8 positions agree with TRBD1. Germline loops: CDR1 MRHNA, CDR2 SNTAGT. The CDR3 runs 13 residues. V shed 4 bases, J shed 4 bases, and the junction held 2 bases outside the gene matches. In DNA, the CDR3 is TGTGCCAGCAGTGCTGACAGGGGCTATGGCTACACCTTC. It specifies CASSADRGYGYTF.

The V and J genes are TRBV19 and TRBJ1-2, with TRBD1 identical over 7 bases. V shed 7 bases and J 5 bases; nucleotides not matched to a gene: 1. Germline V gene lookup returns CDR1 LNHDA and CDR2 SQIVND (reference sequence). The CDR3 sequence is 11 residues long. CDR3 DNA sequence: TGTGCCAGTAACAGGGGATATGGCTACACCTTC. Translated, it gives CASNRGYGYTF.

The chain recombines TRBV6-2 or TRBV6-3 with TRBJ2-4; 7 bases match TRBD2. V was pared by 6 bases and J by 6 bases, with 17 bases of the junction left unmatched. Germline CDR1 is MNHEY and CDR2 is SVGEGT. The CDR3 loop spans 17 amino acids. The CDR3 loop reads CASSPGLGGSIRNIQYF. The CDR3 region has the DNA TGTGCCAGCAGCCCTGGACTGGGCGGGAGTATAAGAAACATTCAGTACTTC.

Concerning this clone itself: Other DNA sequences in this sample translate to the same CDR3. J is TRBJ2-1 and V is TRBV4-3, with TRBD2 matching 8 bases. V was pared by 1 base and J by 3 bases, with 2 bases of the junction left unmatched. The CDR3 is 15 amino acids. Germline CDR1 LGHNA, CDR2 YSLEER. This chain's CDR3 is CASSQAGGDYNEQFF. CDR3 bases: TGCGCCAGCAGCCAAGCGGGGGGGGACTACAATGAGCAGTTCTTC.